These 9 T cell receptor beta chains came from one sample sequenced in a study of cytomegalovirus exposure and HLA in healthy donors. PCR primers comprised 60 Vbeta and 13 Jbeta primers. Produced via immunoSEQ multiplex PCR; TCRdb's table is partial and in-frame only. The table counts about 210,000 clones; more than 0.75% lies in the top ten. Material for sequencing was PBMCs. These receptors were obtained from a woman aged 25-40 years in good health and CMV-seropositive.

The J gene is TRBJ1-2, the V gene TRBV14; 7 bases map to TRBD1. Germline values: CDR1 SGHDN, CDR2 FVKESK. The CDR3 length is 17 residues. J lost 4 bases, V lost 4 bases, and 15 bases had no gene match. CDR3 residues: CASSPLKLRQGFYGYTF. CDR3 sequence (DNA): TGTGCCAGCAGCCCTCTAAAACTTCGACAGGGATTCTATGGCTACACCTTC.

This chain uses TRBV7-9 with TRBJ1-1; the D is unclear. Germline assignment: CDR1 SEHNR and CDR2 FQNEAQ (reference sequence). CDR3 size: 12 residues. V was pared by 4 bases and J by 5 bases, with 8 bases between. The CDR3: CASSSQVTEAFF. The CDR3, as DNA: TGTGCCAGCAGCTCCCAGGTGACTGAAGCTTTCTTT.

The chain employs TRBV2 and TRBJ1-1; TRBD1 is a possible D gene (6 bases). Germline V gene sequence: CDR1 SNHLY, CDR2 FYNNEI. V was shortened by 10 bases and J by 1 base, with 13 bases between the two germline ends. This CDR3 region has 13 residues. The CDR3 spells CANKDSGNTEAFF. The CDR3 region has the DNA TGTGCCAACAAGGACAGTGGGAACACTGAAGCTTTCTTT.

The genes are TRBV18 and TRBJ1-6, with 8 nucleotides matching TRBD1. CDR3 length: 18 amino acids. V lost 4 bases to trimming and J lost 1 base; unmatched junction nucleotides: 9. CDR1 and CDR2 (germline): KGHSH, LQKENI. The CDR3 nucleotides read TGTGCCAGCTCACTCCAGGACAGGGTTGGGTCCTATAATTCACCCCTCCACTTT. Amino acid sequence: CASSLQDRVGSYNSPLHF.

The chain is built from TRBV6-5 and TRBJ1-1, with D possibly being TRBD1 (5 bases). Germline CDR1 is MNHEY and CDR2 is SVGAGI. Trimming took off 2 bases at V and 5 bases at J, with 6 bases between the two ends. This CDR3 has 12 residues. In nucleotides, the CDR3 is TGTGCCAGCAGTTACGGGGCGACTGAAGCTTTCTTT. Its translation: CASSYGATEAFF.

The chain couples TRBV19 to TRBJ1-2; D call uncertain. Germline loops: CDR1 LNHDA, CDR2 SQIVND (reference sequence). This CDR3 is 12 amino acids long. V lost 4 bases and J 8 bases, leaving 11 bases between the germline ends. CDR3 region: CASSKSAEGYTF. In DNA form, the CDR3 reads TGTGCCAGTAGTAAGTCCGCTGAGGGCTACACCTTC.

The rearrangement links TRBV19 to TRBJ1-5; D is possibly TRBD1 (6 bases). Germline V gene data show CDR1 as LNHDA and CDR2 as SQIVND (reference sequence). Between the trimmed V and J ends, which lost 3 bases and 2 bases, there was a span of 14 bases. The CDR3 totals 16 residues. The CDR3 bases are TGTGCCAGTAGTATTTGGGGGGGCAGGGGCAATCAGCCCCAGCATTTT. The encoded protein is CASSIWGGRGNQPQHF. Full variable domain (remainder filled in from reference TRBV19 and TRBJ1-5): DGGITQSPKYLFRKEGQNVTLSCEQNLNHDAMYWYRQDPGQGLRLIYYSQIVNDFQKGDIAEGYSVSREKKESFPLTVTSAQKNPTAFYLCASSIWGGRGNQPQHFGDGTRLSIL.

The genes are TRBV28 and TRBJ1-1; 9 bases fit TRBD1. Germline values: CDR1 MDHEN, CDR2 SYDVKM. This CDR3 has 12 amino acids. J lost 5 bases, V lost 6 bases, and 1 base had no gene match. CDR3 nucleotide sequence: TGTGCCAGCAGGGGGACAGGGACTGAAGCTTTCTTT. This codes for CASRGTGTEAFF.

The V gene is TRBV10-2, the J gene TRBJ1-5; TRBD1 matches 9 bases. The CDR3 spans 14 residues. V lost 8 bases, J lost 5 bases, and 7 bases stayed unmatched. Germline CDR1 is WSHSY and CDR2 is SAAADI. The CDR3 sequence is CASGDRERDQPQHF. As DNA, the CDR3 is TGCGCCAGCGGGGACAGGGAACGCGATCAGCCCCAGCATTTT.